The source of this T cell receptor beta chain is a study of beta chain features in type 1 diabetes. Overall study findings and caveats: In these data, an HLA type influence on TCRB rearrangement remained unresolved.

The junction had 8 bases not matched to a gene; V was cut back by 4 bases and J by 6 bases. The CDR3 contains 14 residues. Germline values: CDR1 SGHTA, CDR2 FQGTGA. Populations obtained by sorting all exceeded 95% purity. With regard to this clone: Its antigen is undetermined.

What was sequenced were expressed TCRB transcripts, since all of the isolated RNA had been reverse transcribed. Method: immunoSEQ multiplex PCR; TCRdb's copy keeps in-frame clones and lacks some. Among hundreds of thousands of clones listed, around 28% were seen once. The chain has TRBV7-3 and TRBJ2-5; 7 nucleotides match TRBD2. The receptor was derived from a young man in good health. Sequencing was done on a sample of naive CD4+ T cells from blood. The CDR3 region has the DNA TGTGCCAGCAGCTCGTTAGCGGGTATACAGACCCAGTACTTC. This encodes CASSSLAGIQTQYF.